This T cell receptor beta chain originates from a study of vaccination effects on CD4 cells after COVID-19. Culture proceeded for about ten days, and CD4+ T cells were then isolated. Participants got two doses of BNT162b2 or mRNA-1273 vaccine. Testing of the vaccine recipients showed negative nucleocapsid antibodies and no prior SARS-CoV-2 infection. The authors replaced half the medium with IL-2 medium on days 3 and 7. Germline lookup yields CDR1 SNHLY and CDR2 FYNNEI. V shed 4 bases and J shed 0 bases, with 6 bases lying between them. The CDR3 loop spans 13 amino acids. On this clone: Its cognate antigen is unknown.

The study, taken as a whole, reports: The study, lacking early post-infection timepoints, had few convalescent patients.

Sequencing was performed with immunoSEQ multiplex PCR; in TCRdb, only in-frame clones are kept and a portion is missing. In the table there are about 45,000 clones, more than 65% of which are singletons. This chain connects TRBV2 to TRBJ1-2; D ambiguous. The sequences come from CD4+ T cells from PBMCs cultured without peptide, collected after COVID-19 vaccination. The receptor was derived from a human donor who received a COVID-19 vaccine. CDR3 in amino acids: CASSVTANYGYTF. The CDR3 DNA reads as TGTGCCAGCAGTGTGACGGCTAACTATGGCTACACCTTC.